The present T cell receptor beta chain was sequenced within a study of cytomegalovirus exposure and HLA in healthy donors. General study results and limits: One variant, a missense change in DCLRE1C, was linked in a later analysis to TCR beta V- and J-gene trimming. An analysis that was carried out later associated some 17,000 TCR beta sequences with HLA alleles at 0.05 false discovery rate. The study found most TCR sequences rare, yet found some public TCRs in many donors. Later work showed greater clonal expansion in HLA-associated TCR beta chains than in equally common others.

The PCR had 60 Vbeta and 13 Jbeta primers. Clones were sequenced by immunoSEQ multiplex PCR, and TCRdb holds only the in-frame ones, with some missing. The table shows approximately 180,000 clones, with approximately 80% occurring only once. In regard to this clone: Its specificity is not known.

With 3 bases removed from V and 3 bases from J, the gap between germline ends came to 11 bases. From germline, CDR1 is LGHNA and CDR2 YNFKEQ. There are 14 residues in the CDR3. The chain has TRBV4-2 and TRBJ1-1; D perhaps matches TRBD1 (6 bases). The sequence derives from a young man in good health and CMV-seronegative. The sequenced sample consisted of PBMCs. Here the CDR3 reads CASSHQGSDTEAFF. The CDR3, as DNA: TGTGCCAGCAGCCACCAGGGGTCGGACACTGAAGCTTTCTTT.